These T cell receptor beta chains were read from a single sample in a study of memory CD4+ T cells and cytomegalovirus serostatus. Data came from immunoSEQ multiplex PCR; TCRdb stores just in-frame clones and leaves some out. Of 45,000 to 50,000 clones in the sample, over 75% are singletons; the top ten hold about 0.6%. Sequencing input: memory CD4+ T cells from blood. The receptors stem from an adult in good health and CMV-seronegative. The CDR3 runs from the conserved cysteine through the conserved F or W. Fields, in order: V gene, D gene, clone size, J gene, CDR3 protein, CDR3 DNA. A D gene is named only where the DNA matches it firmly. Size tells how often a clone was seen (once, few, many) or the class of an expanded clone, and some rows leave it out.

>TRBV6-4|TRBD1|-|TRBJ1-2
CASSDGTGTNYGYTF
TGTGCCAGCAGTGACGGGACAGGGACTAACTATGGCTACACCTTC
>TRBV2|-|-|TRBJ1-1
CASSVGRSNTEAFF
TGTGCCAGCAGTGTGGGACGGTCGAACACTGAAGCTTTCTTT
>TRBV4-2|TRBD1|-|TRBJ1-3
CASSRDRGVISGNTIYF
TGTGCCAGCAGCCGAGACAGGGGGGTTATCTCTGGAAACACCATATACTTT
>TRBV5-1|-|-|TRBJ1-5
CASSLRGGSNQPQHF
TGCGCCAGCAGCTTGCGAGGGGGTAGCAATCAGCCCCAGCATTTT
>TRBV18|TRBD1|-|TRBJ2-1
CASSVDRGGNEQFF
TGTGCCAGCTCAGTGGACAGGGGTGGGAATGAGCAGTTCTTC
>TRBV5-6|-|-|TRBJ1-1
CASSLVFVSMNTEAFF
TGTGCCAGCAGCTTGGTTTTTGTGAGTATGAACACTGAAGCTTTCTTT
>TRBV2|TRBD1|-|TRBJ2-5
CASRAGQGETQYF
TGTGCCAGCAGGGCGGGACAGGGGGAGACCCAGTACTTC
>TRBV11-3|-|-|TRBJ2-2
CASSLDLRAGELFF
TGTGCCAGCAGCTTAGATCTAAGGGCCGGGGAGCTGTTTTTT
>TRBV5-5|TRBD1|-|TRBJ2-7
CASSLTGGAYEQYF
TGTGCCAGCAGCCTAACAGGGGGCGCCTACGAGCAGTACTTC
>TRBV5-6|-|-|TRBJ1-5
CASSLAGGAGQPQHF
TGTGCCAGCAGCTTGGCCGGGGGCGCCGGTCAGCCCCAGCATTTT
>TRBV7-2|-|-|TRBJ2-1
CASSSSGGVDEQFF
TGTGCCAGCAGCTCGTCTGGCGGGGTGGATGAGCAGTTCTTC
>TRBV7-9|-|once|TRBJ2-7
CASSLGVNEQYF
TGTGCCAGCAGCTTAGGAGTTAACGAGCAGTACTTC
>TRBV2|-|-|TRBJ1-2
CASSEVRGKGGYTF
TGTGCCAGCAGTGAAGTGAGGGGCAAGGGTGGCTACACCTTC
>TRBV14|-|-|TRBJ2-3
CASSQDRGWGRQYF
TGTGCCAGCAGCCAAGATCGCGGGTGGGGAAGGCAGTATTTT
>TRBV21-1|-|-|TRBJ1-5
CASSKRKDGRTTGQPQHF
TGTGCCAGCAGCAAAAGGAAAGATGGACGGACGACAGGGCAGCCCCAGCATTTT
>TRBV7-9|-|-|TRBJ2-5
CASSSGGLERETQYF
TGTGCCAGCAGCTCAGGCGGGTTGGAGAGAGAGACCCAGTACTTC
>TRBV7-3|-|few|TRBJ1-1
CASSLYVNTEAFF
TGTGCCAGCAGCTTATACGTGAACACTGAAGCTTTCTTT
>TRBV4-1|TRBD2|-|TRBJ2-7
CASSQGLAGRGEQYF
TGCGCCAGCAGCCAGGGACTAGCGGGGAGAGGCGAGCAGTACTTC
>TRBV15|TRBD1|-|TRBJ2-5
CATSRTRTGWEETQYF
TGTGCCACCAGCAGGACTCGGACAGGGTGGGAAGAGACCCAGTACTTC
>TRBV2|TRBD2|-|TRBJ2-1
CASSESWGLVGEQFF
TGTGCCAGCAGTGAAAGCTGGGGACTAGTTGGTGAGCAGTTCTTC
>TRBV6-1|-|-|TRBJ2-5
CASSGGLVQETQYF
TGTGCCAGCAGTGGGGGGCTAGTTCAAGAGACCCAGTACTTC
>TRBV11-2|-|-|TRBJ2-5
CASTGQSVETQYF
TGTGCCAGCACCGGACAGTCGGTTGAGACCCAGTACTTC
>TRBV2|-|-|TRBJ2-5
CASRSTVSRETQYF
TGTGCCAGCAGGAGCACAGTGTCTAGAGAGACCCAGTACTTC
>TRBV5-4|-|-|TRBJ1-1
CASSLSDTEAFF
TGTGCCAGCAGCTTGTCAGACACTGAAGCTTTCTTT
>TRBV2|TRBD1|-|TRBJ1-4
CASSPGTGDEKLFF
TGTGCCAGCAGTCCCGGGACAGGGGACGAAAAACTGTTTTTT
>TRBV4-2|TRBD2|once|TRBJ2-5
CASSQGLAGVLSQETQYF
TGTGCCAGCAGCCAAGGACTAGCGGGGGTCCTATCACAAGAGACCCAGTACTTC
>TRBV7-8|-|-|TRBJ1-4
CASSPHEVGPGKLFF
TGTGCCAGCAGCCCCCACGAGGTGGGCCCTGGAAAACTGTTTTTT
>TRBV5-8|TRBD1|once|TRBJ1-4
CASSLRRTGGFGLFF
TGTGCCAGCAGCCTGAGGAGGACAGGGGGGTTCGGACTGTTTTTT
>TRBV7-9|-|-|TRBJ2-5
CASSLDGGTQETQYF
TGTGCCAGCAGCTTAGACGGGGGAACACAAGAGACCCAGTACTTC
>TRBV18|-|-|TRBJ1-1
CASSRDLTDATEAFF
TGTGCCAGCTCACGGGACCTCACTGACGCCACTGAAGCTTTCTTT
>TRBV11-2|-|few|TRBJ2-7
CASSLGMLFGEQYF
TGTGCCAGCAGCTTGGGGATGCTTTTCGGCGAGCAGTACTTC
>TRBV5-1|-|-|TRBJ1-4
CASSPTVGANEKLFF
TGCGCCAGCAGCCCTACAGTCGGGGCTAATGAAAAACTGTTTTTT
>TRBV9|TRBD1|-|TRBJ2-7
CASSNWDRARSYEQYF
TGTGCCAGCAGTAATTGGGACAGAGCTAGAAGCTACGAGCAGTACTTC
>TRBV5-1|TRBD1|-|TRBJ1-6
CASSLGNRDRGPGPLHF
TGCGCCAGCAGCTTGGGGAACCGGGACAGGGGCCCTGGTCCCCTCCACTTT